This T cell receptor beta chain was identified in a study of T cell responses to AZD1222 COVID-19 vaccine. Sequencing used immunoSEQ multiplex PCR; TCRdb keeps in-frame clones, though not all of them. The table has approximately 110,000 clones, 80% to 90% seen once. The length of the CDR3 is 12 residues. CDR1 and CDR2 from the germline V gene are SGHDT and YYEEEE. V was cut by 4 bases and J by 1 base, with 2 bases left in between. This chain connects TRBV5-6 to TRBJ2-2; D unresolved. This TCR derives from an adult who received the AZD1222 COVID-19 vaccine. The source was peripheral blood, collected 28 days after the second AZD1222 dose. The CDR3 spells CASSRNTGELFF. The DNA of the CDR3 is TGTGCCAGCAGCCGGAACACCGGGGAGCTGTTTTTT. Variable domain in full (rest from reference TRBV5-6 and TRBJ2-2): DAGVTQSPTHLIKTRGQQVTLRCSPKSGHDTVSWYQQALGQGPQFIFQYYEEEERQRGNFPDRFSGHQFPNYSSELNVNALLLGDSALYLCASSRNTGELFFGEGSRLTVL.